This passage covers 15 T cell receptor beta chains from one sample sequenced in a study of human thymus T cells. Only in-frame clones appear in the TCRdb table, and some are missing; sequencing was by immunoSEQ multiplex PCR. Of some 130,000 clones listed, around 94% were seen once; the top ten hold around 0.025%. Thymic samples were excised during corrective heart operations. The sample taken for sequencing was thymus tissue. These receptors were collected from a boy in the first two years of life with a congenital heart defect but otherwise immunologically healthy.

This clone was counted once. The chain recombines TRBV18 with TRBJ2-1; D unresolved. Germline CDR1 and CDR2: KGHSH and LQKENI. The CDR3 covers 14 residues. The ends were cut back, 4 bases at V and 4 bases at J, with 11 bases in the middle. CDR3 DNA: TGTGCCAGCTCACAAACTGACACTTACAATGAGCAGTTCTTC. Translated: CASSQTDTYNEQFF.

This rearrangement joins TRBV27 to TRBJ2-7; 9 bases agree with TRBD2. The CDR3 has 14 residues. Trimming at V came to 4 bases and at J to 2 bases, leaving 3 bases not matched to a gene. The V gene's germline CDR1 is MNHEY and CDR2 SMNVEV (reference sequence). The CDR3 sequence is CASSSLAGPYEQYF. CDR3 coding DNA: TGTGCCAGCAGTTCCCTAGCGGGGCCCTACGAGCAGTACTTC.

This chain connects TRBV14 to TRBJ1-2, with a possible D match to TRBD1 (6 bases). Trimming removed 4 bases at V and 9 bases at J, with 12 bases between. Per the germline V gene, CDR1 is SGHDN and CDR2 is FVKESK. The CDR3 has 12 residues. CDR3 amino acids: CASSPRGASYTF. CDR3 DNA sequence: TGTGCCAGCAGCCCAAGGGGGGCGAGCTACACCTTC.

The chain has TRBV7-9 and TRBJ2-5, with 11 bases lining up with TRBD2. Trimming at V came to 1 base and at J to 1 base, leaving 5 bases not matched to a gene. Germline lookup yields CDR1 SEHNR and CDR2 FQNEAQ (reference sequence). The length of the CDR3 is 17 residues. The CDR3 DNA is TGTGCCAGCAGCTTAGTCGAACTAGCGGGGGTCCAAGAGACCCAGTACTTC. As protein: CASSLVELAGVQETQYF.

The V call is TRBV4-1, the J call TRBJ2-7; 8 nucleotides agree with TRBD1. From germline, CDR1 is MGHRA and CDR2 YSYEKL. The CDR3 length is 17 residues. Germline trimming cut 3 bases from V and 1 base from J; bases unmatched to any gene: 11. CDR3 residues: CASSQSPPWTGSYEQYF. The CDR3 nucleotides are TGCGCCAGCAGCCAGTCACCGCCCTGGACAGGGTCCTACGAGCAGTACTTC.

The chain combines TRBV4-2 with TRBJ1-1; 11 bases fit TRBD1. V trimming: 8 bases; J trimming: 0 bases; junction bases outside the gene matches: 17. CDR3 length: 19 amino acids. CDR1 is LGHNA, CDR2 YNFKEQ, per germline. The CDR3 is CASVQTLSGTGGMNTEAFF. The CDR3, as DNA: TGTGCCAGCGTACAAACCCTAAGCGGGACAGGGGGTATGAACACTGAAGCTTTCTTT.

V usage is TRBV9 and J usage is TRBJ2-5; a weak D match, TRBD2 (5 bases). V was pared by 0 bases and J by 2 bases, with 8 bases between. The CDR3 is made up of 14 amino acids. CDR1 is SGDLS, CDR2 YYNGEE, per germline. The CDR3 DNA sequence: TGTGCCAGCAGCGTAGTACTAGGGCAAGAGACCCAGTACTTC. This gives the protein CASSVVLGQETQYF.

The chain combines TRBV19 with TRBJ1-5; 9 bases are a match to TRBD1. Germline V gene lookup returns CDR1 LNHDA and CDR2 SQIVND (reference sequence). The CDR3 consists of 17 residues. The trim removed 4 bases at V and 4 bases at J, leaving 11 bases unmatched. The CDR3 sequence: CASSNMDRGSKNQPQHF. The CDR3 DNA follows: TGTGCCAGTAGTAACATGGACAGGGGAAGTAAAAATCAGCCCCAGCATTTT.

V and J are TRBV7-9 and TRBJ1-5, with 10 nucleotides matching TRBD1. Per germline, CDR1 SEHNR and CDR2 FQNEAQ (reference sequence). The V gene end was trimmed by 5 bases and the J gene end by 3 bases; junction bases not matched to a gene: 13. This CDR3 is 18 amino acids long. CDR3 sequence (DNA): TGTGCCAGCAGCCTTGTAGTGGATGGGACAGGGGCCAATCAGCCCCAGCATTTT. Translating gives CASSLVVDGTGANQPQHF.

The chain combines TRBV20-1 with TRBJ2-5; D remains unclear. Germline assignment: CDR1 DFQATT and CDR2 SNEGSKA (reference sequence). Deletions cut 7 bases from V and 5 bases from J, with 8 bases between. The CDR3 runs 10 residues. CDR3 loop: CSVIGETQYF. CDR3 nucleotides: TGCAGTGTAATCGGGGAGACCCAGTACTTC.

Notes on this clone: Without the conserved terminal phenylalanine or tryptophan, this CDR3 likely stems from a read error. No DNA is shown, since the ends of the CDR3 on it are uncertain; the CDR3 is the one TCRdb lists. The rearrangement links TRBV7-9 to TRBJ1-2. With termini counted, the CDR3 has 8 amino acids. Per the germline V gene, CDR1 is SEHNR and CDR2 is FQNEAQ (reference sequence). CDR3 in amino acids: CASSENKG.

The gene calls are TRBV30 and TRBJ1-2; D is ambiguous. In germline, CDR1 is GTSNPN, CDR2 SVGIG (reference sequence). V shed 3 bases and J shed 2 bases, with 19 bases lying between them. The CDR3 spans 16 residues. The CDR3 reads CAWRLPGRARNYGYTF. The CDR3 DNA reads TGTGCCTGGAGACTCCCTGGACGGGCGAGGAACTATGGCTACACCTTC.

This chain connects TRBV5-5 to TRBJ1-2, with D perhaps matching TRBD1 (5 bases). The germline gives CDR1 SGHKS, CDR2 YYEKEE (reference sequence). CDR3 size: 16 residues. V lost 4 bases and J 3 bases, leaving 19 bases between the germline ends. CDR3 sequence reads: CASSMKRQNKDYGYTF. The CDR3 coding sequence is TGTGCCAGCAGCATGAAGCGACAGAACAAGGACTATGGCTACACCTTC.

This chain uses TRBV4-3 with TRBJ1-2; D is uncertain. Deletions cut 2 bases from V and 4 bases from J, with 23 bases between. Germline assignment: CDR1 LGHNA and CDR2 YSLEER. The CDR3 extends over 18 amino acids. CDR3 amino acids: CASSQREGIPGRLYGYTF. For the CDR3, the DNA is TGCGCCAGCAGCCAACGAGAGGGTATACCAGGACGTCTCTATGGCTACACCTTC.

The chain has TRBV28 and TRBJ2-3; D possibly corresponds to TRBD2 (5 bases). The V end lost 1 base, the J end lost 5 bases, and 13 bases lay between the germline ends. Germline V gene lookup returns CDR1 MDHEN and CDR2 SYDVKM. This CDR3 is built from 15 residues. CDR3 DNA: TGTGCCAGCAGTTTATCGAGGGCCCGCGGAGATACGCAGTATTTT. Its protein product is CASSLSRARGDTQYF.